One sample yielded the 18 T cell receptor beta chains listed below, sequenced in a study of T-cell memory formation after mild COVID-19. TCRdb re-called the 5' RACE reads through MiXCR, storing one row per CDR3 protein. The sample shows roughly 200,000 distinct CDR3 sequences, around 20% of them seen only once. The source material was PBMCs or a T cell subset sorted from them (not recorded which). The receptors here all came from an adult woman who had mild COVID-19 (a few samples of this study predate the infection). Cell type and time point are not known.

The J gene is TRBJ2-1, the V gene TRBV20-1, with D hard to call. This CDR3 contains 13 residues. The germline V and J ends were trimmed by 6 bases and 8 bases, with 17 bases remaining between them. Germline V CDR1 and CDR2: DFQATT, SNEGSKA (reference sequence). This CDR3 reads CSAHNNQIDEQFF. The CDR3 coding sequence is TGCAGTGCCCACAATAACCAGATTGATGAGCAGTTCTTC.

This chain uses TRBV7-7 with TRBJ2-1, with 7 bases fitting TRBD2. The CDR3 sequence is 15 residues long. Unmatched junction bases numbered 10, after V lost 5 bases and J lost 6 bases. Germline V gives CDR1 SSHAT, CDR2 FNYEAQ (reference sequence). CDR3 nucleotide sequence: TGTGCCAGCAGCACCAACTCGGGGGGACCCAATGAGCAGTTCTTC. Translated: CASSTNSGGPNEQFF.

At least ten counts were recorded for this clonotype. The chain couples TRBV20-1 to TRBJ2-5; D is ambiguous. This CDR3 region has 13 residues. The germline V gene has CDR1 DFQATT and CDR2 SNEGSKA (reference sequence). V gave up 1 base and J gave up 2 bases, with 8 bases separating them. CDR3 in amino acids: CSARVGPQETQYF. In nucleotides, the CDR3 is TGCAGTGCTAGAGTCGGGCCTCAAGAGACCCAGTACTTC.

The rearrangement uses TRBV10-3 and TRBJ2-7; D might be TRBD2 (7 bases). Trimming shortened V by 0 bases and J by 5 bases, and 11 bases separated the two germline ends. The CDR3 loop spans 14 amino acids. CDR1 ENHRY and CDR2 SYGVKD come from the germline V gene. Here the CDR3 reads CAISESTGGDEQYF. The CDR3 DNA follows: TGTGCCATCAGTGAGTCGACGGGGGGCGACGAGCAGTACTTC.

This rearrangement joins TRBV11-2 to TRBJ1-6; TRBD1 is a possible D gene (6 bases). The CDR3 contains 15 residues. From germline, CDR1 is SGHAT and CDR2 FQNNGV. V lost 3 bases and J lost 9, with 15 bases in between. The CDR3 coding sequence is TGTGCCAGCAGCTTGTCGACAGGCAGATTTTCACCCCTCCACTTT. Translation gives CASSLSTGRFSPLHF. The entire variable domain, with the rest obtained from reference TRBV11-2 and TRBJ1-6, is as follows: EAGVAQSPRYKIIEKRQSVAFWCNPISGHATLYWYQQILGQGPKLLIQFQNNGVVDDSQLPKDRFSAERLKGVDSTLKIQPAKLEDSAVYLCASSLSTGRFSPLHFGNGTRLTVT.

This chain uses TRBV5-1 with TRBJ1-1; TRBD1 agrees at 9 bases. V shed 4 bases, J shed 2 bases, and the junction held 9 bases outside the gene matches. Germline V gives CDR1 SGHRS, CDR2 YFSETQ. CDR3 length equals 16 residues. CDR3 sequence reads: CASSAGQGRRNTEAFF. In nucleotides, the CDR3 is TGCGCCAGCAGCGCTGGACAGGGGAGAAGAAACACTGAAGCTTTCTTT. Full variable domain (missing parts from reference TRBV5-1 and TRBJ1-1): KAGVTQTPRYLIKTRGQQVTLSCSPISGHRSVSWYQQTPGQGLQFLFEYFSETQRNKGNFPGRFSGRQFSNSRSEMNVSTLELGDSALYLCASSAGQGRRNTEAFFGQGTRLTVV.

This clonotype was counted ten times or more. The genes are TRBV7-2 and TRBJ2-7, with 8 bases matching TRBD2. This CDR3 spans 16 amino acids. Per the germline V gene, CDR1 is SGHTA and CDR2 is FQGNSA. V shed 0 bases and J 0 bases; nucleotides not matched to a gene: 4. CDR3 bases: TGTGCCAGCAGCTTAGCGGGGAGCGGGAGCTCCTACGAGCAGTACTTC. Its translation is CASSLAGSGSSYEQYF.

DNA of the CDR3: TGTGCCAGCAGCGTTGACAGGTTCAGTCGCAATCAGCCCCAGCATTTT. This sequence encodes CASSVDRFSRNQPQHF. This chain uses TRBV2 with TRBJ1-5; tentative D call: TRBD1 (6 bases). V was clipped by 6 bases and J by 2 bases, with 17 bases between them. The CDR3 loop spans 16 amino acids. The germline CDR1 and CDR2 sequences are SNHLY and FYNNEI.

This chain links TRBV7-3 with TRBJ2-2; TRBD2 aligns across 8 bases. CDR1 is SGHTA and CDR2 is FQGTGA in the germline V gene. V shed 8 bases and J 4 bases; nucleotides not matched to a gene: 3. This CDR3 comprises 13 residues. This CDR3 is CASRGGGTGELFF. The CDR3 DNA sequence: TGTGCCAGCCGGGGGGGGGGCACCGGGGAGCTGTTTTTT.

The V call is TRBV18, the J call TRBJ1-2; D is unclear. The CDR3 has 13 amino acids. V dropped 3 bases and J dropped 6 bases, with 11 bases sitting between them. Looked up from germline, CDR1 is KGHSH and CDR2 is LQKENI. This CDR3 is CASSPEKRDGYTF. CDR3 DNA: TGTGCCAGCTCACCCGAGAAGAGGGATGGCTACACCTTC.

This clonotype showed up just a few times. This chain connects TRBV10-3 to TRBJ2-3; unclear D gene. Germline V gene sequence: CDR1 ENHRY, CDR2 SYGVKD. The CDR3 spans 18 residues. V was cut by 0 bases and J by 7 bases, with 23 bases left in between. CDR3: CAISESTGIGSSGNTQYF. The CDR3 bases are TGTGCCATCAGTGAGTCGACTGGTATAGGATCGTCTGGTAATACGCAGTATTTT.

This rearrangement joins TRBV20-1 to TRBJ1-2; perhaps TRBD1 as D (5 bases). CDR3 size: 12 residues. Germline V CDR1 and CDR2: DFQATT, SNEGSKA (reference sequence). V dropped 6 bases and J dropped 5 bases, with 13 bases sitting between them. CDR3 residues: CSAVGTEYGYTF. CDR3 bases: TGCAGTGCCGTTGGGACGGAATATGGCTACACCTTC.

This clonotype was counted a few times. At one boundary the junction diverges from the germline segment, which might be a read error. CDR3 loop: CASSYPLAYF. CDR3 coding DNA: TGTGCCAGCAGTTACCCTCTGGCCTACTTC. The chain recombines TRBV6-6 with TRBJ2-1, with unresolved D. This CDR3 is built from 10 residues. Germline assignment: CDR1 MNHNY and CDR2 SVGAGI (reference sequence).

This clonotype was seen repeatedly, ten times or more. V usage is TRBV3-1 and J usage is TRBJ2-5; 8 positions agree with TRBD2. The V segment lost 0 bases and the J segment 1 base; nucleotides outside the gene matches: 7. Per the germline V gene, CDR1 is LGHDT and CDR2 is YNNKEL (reference sequence). The CDR3 has 17 residues. The CDR3 loop is CASSQDATSASQETQYF. The CDR3 nucleotides are TGTGCCAGCAGCCAAGATGCGACTAGCGCAAGCCAAGAGACCCAGTACTTC.

The chain has TRBV20-1 and TRBJ1-1, with D maybe TRBD1 (5 bases). V was shortened by 0 bases and J by 8 bases, with 7 bases between the two germline ends. CDR1 is DFQATT and CDR2 is SNEGSKA in the germline V gene (reference sequence). The CDR3 consists of 11 residues. CDR3 region: CSARDAGEAFF. The CDR3 coding sequence is TGCAGTGCTAGAGATGCAGGGGAAGCTTTCTTT.

This clonotype has a handful of counts. The gene calls are TRBV5-1 and TRBJ2-5, with D possibly TRBD1 on 5 matching bases. The CDR3 extends over 18 amino acids. Trimming left V 4 bases short and J 0 bases short, with 22 bases between. From germline, CDR1 is SGHRS and CDR2 YFSETQ. CDR3 in DNA: TGCGCCAGCAGCCCTGGATATCCATACAGGTGGAACCAAGAGACCCAGTACTTC. This codes for CASSPGYPYRWNQETQYF.

The gene calls are TRBV28 and TRBJ2-3, with TRBD2 matching over 9 bases. Trimming at V came to 8 bases and at J to 6 bases, leaving 6 bases not matched to a gene. This CDR3 spans 13 amino acids. The germline V gene has CDR1 MDHEN and CDR2 SYDVKM. The DNA of the CDR3 is TGTGCCAGCTTCCGTAGCGGGGGCGATACGCAGTATTTT. It yields the protein CASFRSGGDTQYF.

CDR3 loop: CAGALGDRGLQETQYF. The CDR3 DNA is TGTGCCGGCGCCTTGGGAGACAGGGGGCTCCAAGAGACCCAGTACTTC. The chain combines TRBV7-9 with TRBJ2-5; 10 bases are shared with TRBD1. The CDR3 is 16 amino acids. J lost 1 base, V lost 11 bases, and 13 bases had no gene match. The germline gives CDR1 SEHNR, CDR2 FQNEAQ (reference sequence).